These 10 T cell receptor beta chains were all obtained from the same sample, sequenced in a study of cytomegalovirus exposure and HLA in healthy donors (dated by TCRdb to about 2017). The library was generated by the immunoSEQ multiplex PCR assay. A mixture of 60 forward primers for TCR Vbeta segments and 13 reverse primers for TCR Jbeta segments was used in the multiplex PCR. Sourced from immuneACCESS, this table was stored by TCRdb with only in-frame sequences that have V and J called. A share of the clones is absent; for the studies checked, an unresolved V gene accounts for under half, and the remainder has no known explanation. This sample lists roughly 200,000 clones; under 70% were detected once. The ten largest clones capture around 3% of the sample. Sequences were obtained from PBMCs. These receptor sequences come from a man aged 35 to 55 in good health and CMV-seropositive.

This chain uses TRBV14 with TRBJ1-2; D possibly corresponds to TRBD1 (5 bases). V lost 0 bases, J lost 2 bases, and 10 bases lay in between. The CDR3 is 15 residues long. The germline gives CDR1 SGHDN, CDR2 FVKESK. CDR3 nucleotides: TGTGCCAGCAGCCAAGATCTTGCAGGGAACTATGGCTACACCTTC. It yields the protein CASSQDLAGNYGYTF.

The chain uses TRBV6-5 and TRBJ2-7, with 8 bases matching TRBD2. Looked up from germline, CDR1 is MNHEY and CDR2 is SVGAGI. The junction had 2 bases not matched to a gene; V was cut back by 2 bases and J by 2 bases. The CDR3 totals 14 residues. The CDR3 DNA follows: TGTGCCAGCAGTTACAAGCGGGGGACCTACGAGCAGTACTTC. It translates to CASSYKRGTYEQYF.

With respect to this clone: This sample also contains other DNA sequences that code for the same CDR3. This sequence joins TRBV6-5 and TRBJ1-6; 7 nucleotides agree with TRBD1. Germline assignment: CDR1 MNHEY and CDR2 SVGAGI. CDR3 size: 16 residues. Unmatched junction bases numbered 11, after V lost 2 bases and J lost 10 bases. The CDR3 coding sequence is TGTGCCAGCAGTTACGAGGGGGCGCCAAGGGACTCACCCCTCCACTTT. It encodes CASSYEGAPRDSPLHF.

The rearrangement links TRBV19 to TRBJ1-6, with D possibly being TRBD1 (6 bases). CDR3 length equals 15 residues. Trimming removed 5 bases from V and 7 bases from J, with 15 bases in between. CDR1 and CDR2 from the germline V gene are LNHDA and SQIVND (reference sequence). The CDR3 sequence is CASSPTGQFNSPLHF. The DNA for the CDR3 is TGTGCCAGTAGTCCCACCGGACAGTTCAATTCACCCCTCCACTTT. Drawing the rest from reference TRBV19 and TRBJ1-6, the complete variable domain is DGGITQSPKYLFRKEGQNVTLSCEQNLNHDAMYWYRQDPGQGLRLIYYSQIVNDFQKGDIAEGYSVSREKKESFPLTVTSAQKNPTAFYLCASSPTGQFNSPLHFGNGTRLTVT.

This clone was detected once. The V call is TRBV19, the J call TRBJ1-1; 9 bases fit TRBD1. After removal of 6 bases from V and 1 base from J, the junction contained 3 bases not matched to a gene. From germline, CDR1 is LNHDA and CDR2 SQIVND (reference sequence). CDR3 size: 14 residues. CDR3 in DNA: TGTGCCAGTAGGAGGACAGGGGAGAACACTGAAGCTTTCTTT. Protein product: CASRRTGENTEAFF.

The CDR3 spells CASIPSGTPPETQYF. The CDR3 nucleotides read TGTGCCAGCATCCCGAGCGGCACGCCCCCAGAGACCCAGTACTTC. The chain carries TRBV6-6 and TRBJ2-5, with D perhaps TRBD2 (5 bases). The CDR3 spans 15 residues. V was cut by 7 bases and J by 4 bases, with 19 bases left in between. CDR1 MNHNY and CDR2 SVGAGI come from the germline V gene (reference sequence).

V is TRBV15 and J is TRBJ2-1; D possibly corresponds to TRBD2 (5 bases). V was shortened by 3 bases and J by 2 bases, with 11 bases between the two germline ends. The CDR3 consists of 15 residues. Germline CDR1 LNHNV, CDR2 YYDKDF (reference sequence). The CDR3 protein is CATSRGGLPYNEQFF. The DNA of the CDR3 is TGTGCCACCAGCAGGGGCGGGCTACCCTACAATGAGCAGTTCTTC.

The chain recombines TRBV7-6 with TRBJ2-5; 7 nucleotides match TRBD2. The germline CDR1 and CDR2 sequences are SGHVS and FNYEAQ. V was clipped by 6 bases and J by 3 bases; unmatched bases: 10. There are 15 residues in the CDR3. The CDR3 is CASSQAGEDKETQYF. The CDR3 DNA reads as TGTGCCAGCAGTCAGGCGGGGGAGGATAAAGAGACCCAGTACTTC.

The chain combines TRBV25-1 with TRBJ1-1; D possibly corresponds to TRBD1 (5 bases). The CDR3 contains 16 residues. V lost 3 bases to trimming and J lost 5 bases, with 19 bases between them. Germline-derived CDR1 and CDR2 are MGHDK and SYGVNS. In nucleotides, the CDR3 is TGTGCCAGCAGTGATGACCTATCAGGGTGGGGAACTGAAGCTTTCTTT. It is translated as CASSDDLSGWGTEAFF. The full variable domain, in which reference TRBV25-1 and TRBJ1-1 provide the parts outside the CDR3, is EADIYQTPRYLVIGTGKKITLECSQTMGHDKMYWYQQDPGMELHLIHYSYGVNSTEKGDLSSESTVSRIRTEHFPLTLESARPSHTSQYLCASSDDLSGWGTEAFFGQGTRLTVV.

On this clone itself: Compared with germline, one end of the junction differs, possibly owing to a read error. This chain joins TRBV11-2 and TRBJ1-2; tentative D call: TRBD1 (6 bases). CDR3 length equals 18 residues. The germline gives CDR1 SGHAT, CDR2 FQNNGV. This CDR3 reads CASSLEYLGQEANYGYTF. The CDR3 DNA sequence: TGTGCCAGCAGCCTAGAATACTTGGGACAAGAAGCTAACTATGGCTACACCTTC. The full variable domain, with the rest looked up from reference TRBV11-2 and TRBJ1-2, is EAGVAQSPRYKIIEKRQSVAFWCNPISGHATLYWYQQILGQGPKLLIQFQNNGVVDDSQLPKDRFSAERLKGVDSTLKIQPAKLEDSAVYLCASSLEYLGQEANYGYTFGSGTRLTVV.